The 22 T cell receptor beta chains presented below share a single source sample, sequenced in a study of blood T cell repertoires in COVID-19 (dated by TCRdb to the early 2020s). The library was obtained by the immunoSEQ multiplex PCR assay. Not all clones reach the TCRdb copy of this immuneACCESS table, which keeps in-frame sequences only. Checked studies attribute under half of the gap to unresolved V genes and leave the rest unexplained. The table for this sample lists 200,000 to 250,000 clones; about 90% of them were counted only once. The ten largest clones take up around 3.6% of the sample. The specimen sequenced was PBMCs or T cells enriched from blood (not recorded which). The receptors were gathered from a woman aged 25 to 39 who had been exposed to COVID-19.

The chain carries TRBV15 and TRBJ2-5; tentative D call: TRBD2 (5 bases). Germline CDR1 is LNHNV and CDR2 is YYDKDF (reference sequence). Deletions cut 4 bases from V and 1 base from J, with 13 bases between. The CDR3 sequence is 15 residues long. The CDR3 DNA reads as TGTGCCACCAGCACACAACTAGGACCCCAAGAGACCCAGTACTTC. It specifies CATSTQLGPQETQYF.

Concerning this clone itself: This CDR3 is also generated by other DNA sequences in the sample. The chain has TRBV12-3 or TRBV12-4 and TRBJ1-1; D remains ambiguous. This CDR3 is 11 amino acids long. The V gene lost 4 bases and the J gene lost 4 bases, with 4 bases spanning the gap. The CDR3 is CASSSGTEAFF. DNA of the CDR3: TGTGCCAGCAGTTCGGGCACTGAAGCTTTCTTT.

The chain carries TRBV25-1 and TRBJ2-2; 7 nucleotides agree with TRBD1. The J segment lost 6 bases and the V segment lost 4 bases, leaving 5 bases of the junction unmatched. The CDR3 covers 14 residues. Germline V gene data show CDR1 as MGHDK and CDR2 as SYGVNS. The CDR3: CASSARQGAGELFF. For the CDR3, the DNA is TGTGCCAGCAGTGCGCGACAGGGAGCCGGGGAGCTGTTTTTT.

The CDR3, as DNA: TGTGCCAGCAGCTTACATCAGGGGATCTATGGCTACACCTTC. This gives the protein CASSLHQGIYGYTF. V usage is TRBV11-1 and J usage is TRBJ1-2; tentative D call: TRBD1 (6 bases). Trimming cost V 2 bases and J 4 bases, with 11 bases left between them. The germline CDR1 and CDR2 sequences are SGHAT and FQDESV (reference sequence). The CDR3 runs to 14 residues. Supplemented by reference TRBV11-1 and TRBJ1-2, the full variable domain reads EAEVAQSPRYKITEKSQAVAFWCDPISGHATLYWYRQILGQGPELLVQFQDESVVDDSQLPKDRFSAERLKGVDSTLKIQPAELGDSAMYLCASSLHQGIYGYTFGSGTRLTVV.

The V gene is TRBV10-3, the J gene TRBJ1-2; 9 bases map to TRBD1. Germline CDR1 reads ENHRY; CDR2 reads SYGVKD. V gave up 0 bases and J gave up 13 bases; unmatched junction bases: 6. This CDR3 has 13 amino acids. The CDR3 DNA is TGTGCCATCAGTGAGTCCCTACAGGGGGCAATCACCTTC. Its translation: CAISESLQGAITF.

This chain uses TRBV27 with TRBJ1-1, with unresolved D. Trimming left V 6 bases short and J 3 bases short, with 8 bases between. The CDR3 is made up of 12 amino acids. In germline, CDR1 is MNHEY, CDR2 SMNVEV (reference sequence). The CDR3: CASRDPDTEAFF. CDR3 DNA sequence: TGTGCCAGCAGAGATCCGGACACTGAAGCTTTCTTT.

About this clone: An end of the junction does not agree with germline; a read error may underlie this. The V and J genes are TRBV4-1 and TRBJ1-5; D is undetermined. Germline lookup yields CDR1 MGHRA and CDR2 YSYEKL. The CDR3 covers 15 residues. Here the CDR3 reads CASSQVADSDQPQHF. The CDR3, as DNA: TGCGCCAGCAGCCAAGTTGCAGATAGCGATCAGCCCCAGCATTTT.

The chain uses TRBV27 and TRBJ1-1, with no clear D. V shed 0 bases and J shed 11 bases, with 13 bases lying between them. Germline loops: CDR1 MNHEY, CDR2 SMNVEV (reference sequence). The CDR3 length is 13 residues. CDR3 protein: CASSLSRPYGAFF. The DNA of the CDR3 is TGTGCCAGCAGTTTATCGAGGCCCTACGGGGCTTTCTTT.

As to this clone: The same CDR3 is also encoded by other DNA sequences in this sample. V is TRBV20-1 and J is TRBJ1-2, with TRBD1 matching 7 bases. This CDR3 spans 11 amino acids. CDR1 DFQATT and CDR2 SNEGSKA come from the germline V gene (reference sequence). V lost 6 bases and J lost 5; bases outside the gene matches: 3. Here the CDR3 DNA reads TGCAGTGCCGGACAGGATTATGGCTACACCTTC. It is translated as CSAGQDYGYTF.

This chain links TRBV25-1 with TRBJ2-7, with 8 bases lining up with TRBD1. Per the germline V gene, CDR1 is MGHDK and CDR2 is SYGVNS. V was pared by 3 bases and J by 5 bases, with 9 bases of the junction left unmatched. CDR3 length equals 15 residues. CDR3 protein: CASSEPRGLGDEQYF. The CDR3 DNA follows: TGTGCCAGCAGTGAGCCCAGGGGGCTTGGCGACGAGCAGTACTTC.

The genes are TRBV27 and TRBJ2-7, with 14 bases matching TRBD2. J gave up 13 bases and V 4 bases, and 6 bases lay outside the gene matches. The CDR3 runs to 13 residues. CDR1 is MNHEY and CDR2 is SMNVEV in the germline V gene (reference sequence). CDR3 sequence: CASSYQTSGRVYF. The CDR3 DNA reads as TGTGCCAGCAGTTATCAGACTAGCGGGAGGGTATACTTC.

The chain joins TRBV28 to TRBJ1-5; D gene uncertain. The germline CDR1 and CDR2 sequences are MDHEN and SYDVKM. The CDR3 has 13 residues. Between the trimmed V and J ends, which lost 7 bases and 4 bases, there was a span of 11 bases. CDR3 coding DNA: TGTGCCAGCACGCACATAGCAAATCAGCCCCAGCATTTT. Protein sequence: CASTHIANQPQHF.

The chain employs TRBV18 and TRBJ1-6; TRBD1 is a possible D gene (5 bases). Germline V gene data show CDR1 as KGHSH and CDR2 as LQKENI. V lost 3 bases, J lost 9 bases, and 15 bases lay in between. The CDR3 sequence is 15 residues long. Here the CDR3 DNA reads TGTGCCAGCTCACCCGGCGGGGGTGGGAGTTCACCCCTCCACTTT. Its translation: CASSPGGGGSSPLHF. The full variable domain, with the rest looked up from reference TRBV18 and TRBJ1-6, is NAGVMQNPRHLVRRRGQEARLRCSPMKGHSHVYWYRQLPEEGLKFMVYLQKENIIDESGMPKERFSAEFPKEGPSILRIQQVVRGDSAAYFCASSPGGGGSSPLHFGNGTRLTVT.

The chain joins TRBV2 to TRBJ1-6; a weak D match, TRBD1 (5 bases). This CDR3 comprises 17 residues. From germline, CDR1 is SNHLY and CDR2 FYNNEI. V lost 0 bases and J 0 bases, leaving 9 bases between the germline ends. The DNA of the CDR3 is TGTGCCAGCAGTGAAGCGGGGGGGAGCTCCTATAATTCACCCCTCCACTTT. Amino acid sequence: CASSEAGGSSYNSPLHF.

This sequence joins TRBV6-4 and TRBJ1-1; no reliable D call. This CDR3 has 14 amino acids. V was trimmed by 4 bases and J by 2 bases, leaving 11 bases between them. Germline CDR1 and CDR2: MRHNA and SNTAGT. This CDR3 is CASSAGRENTEAFF. Here the CDR3 DNA reads TGTGCCAGCAGTGCGGGAAGAGAAAACACTGAAGCTTTCTTT.

V and J are TRBV2 and TRBJ2-7; 7 bases line up with TRBD1. V lost 9 bases and J lost 3; bases outside the gene matches: 11. The CDR3 sequence is 14 residues long. Germline V gene sequence: CDR1 SNHLY, CDR2 FYNNEI. This CDR3 is CASSSGQTNYEQYF. CDR3 sequence (DNA): TGTGCCAGTTCCTCGGGACAGACCAACTACGAGCAGTACTTC.

The chain recombines TRBV28 with TRBJ1-2; the D is unclear. This CDR3 region has 15 residues. Germline loops: CDR1 MDHEN, CDR2 SYDVKM. The V end was cut by 8 bases, the J end by 0 bases, with 16 bases between. Here the CDR3 reads CASGYPSGANYGYTF. CDR3 nucleotide sequence: TGTGCCAGCGGATACCCCTCCGGGGCTAACTATGGCTACACCTTC.

The chain is built from TRBV27 and TRBJ1-1; the D is unclear. The germline V gene encodes CDR1 MNHEY and CDR2 SMNVEV (reference sequence). The CDR3 covers 16 residues. Trimming left V 7 bases short and J 6 bases short, with 24 bases between. This chain's CDR3 is CASIGEGSSLISEAFF. CDR3 DNA sequence: TGTGCCAGCATCGGGGAGGGTTCTTCTCTGATTTCTGAAGCTTTCTTT.

This chain links TRBV5-5 with TRBJ1-5; 7 bases map to TRBD1. The ends lost 0 bases at V and 7 bases at J; junction bases unmatched: 4. The CDR3 runs to 14 residues. Germline V gene lookup returns CDR1 SGHKS and CDR2 YYEKEE (reference sequence). The CDR3 region is CASSLGTGGQPQHF. The CDR3 bases are TGTGCCAGCAGCTTGGGGACAGGCGGACAGCCCCAGCATTTT. The full variable domain, its missing parts supplied by reference TRBV5-5 and TRBJ1-5, is DAGVTQSPTHLIKTRGQQVTLRCSPISGHKSVSWYQQVLGQGPQFIFQYYEKEERGRGNFPDRFSARQFPNYSSELNVNALLLGDSALYLCASSLGTGGQPQHFGDGTRLSIL.

V is TRBV6-5 and J is TRBJ2-3; 10 nucleotides align to TRBD1. Germline CDR1 MNHEY, CDR2 SVGAGI. V dropped 11 bases and J dropped 7; count of bases not matched to a gene: 9. This CDR3 has 13 residues. The CDR3 nucleotides are TGTGCCGGGGGGACAGGGGACAGACATACGCAGTATTTT. This encodes CAGGTGDRHTQYF.

This clone was picked up a small number of times. V gene TRBV12-3 or TRBV12-4 combines with J gene TRBJ1-6; maybe TRBD1 (5 bases). V dropped 2 bases and J dropped 10 bases, with 9 bases sitting between them. The CDR3 has 13 residues. CDR3 sequence reads: CASSLKGNSPLHF. CDR3 nucleotide sequence: TGTGCCAGCAGTTTAAAGGGGAACTCACCCCTCCACTTT.

This clone was seen only once. One junction end disagrees with the germline gene, perhaps due to a read error. The V gene is TRBV18, the J gene TRBJ2-1; 10 bases agree with TRBD2. CDR1 and CDR2 (germline): KGHSH, LQKENI. CDR3 length equals 14 residues. CDR3 nucleotide sequence: TGTGTCAGCTCACCGGCTAGCGGGAGCAATGAGCAGTTCTTC. It codes for CVSSPASGSNEQFF.